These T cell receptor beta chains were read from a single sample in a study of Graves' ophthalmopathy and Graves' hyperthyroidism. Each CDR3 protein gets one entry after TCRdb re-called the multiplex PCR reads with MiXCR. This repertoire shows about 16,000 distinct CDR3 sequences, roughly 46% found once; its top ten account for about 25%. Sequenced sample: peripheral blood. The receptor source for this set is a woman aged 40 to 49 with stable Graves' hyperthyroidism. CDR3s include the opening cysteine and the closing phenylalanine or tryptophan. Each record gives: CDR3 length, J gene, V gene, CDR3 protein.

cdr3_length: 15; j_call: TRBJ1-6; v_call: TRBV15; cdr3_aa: CATSRDPAGGSPLHF
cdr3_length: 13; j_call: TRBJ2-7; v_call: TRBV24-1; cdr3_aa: CATSELGGYEQYF
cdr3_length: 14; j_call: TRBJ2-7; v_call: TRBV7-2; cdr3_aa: CASSTPLASYEQYF
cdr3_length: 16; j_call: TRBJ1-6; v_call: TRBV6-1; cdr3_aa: CASSLDPNSYNSPLHF
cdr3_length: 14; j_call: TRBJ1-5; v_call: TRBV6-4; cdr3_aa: CASSDRASNQPQHF
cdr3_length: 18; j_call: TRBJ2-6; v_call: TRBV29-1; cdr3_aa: CSVGPGTGGLSGASVLTF
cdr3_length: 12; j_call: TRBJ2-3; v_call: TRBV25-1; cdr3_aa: CASSVRGGTQYF
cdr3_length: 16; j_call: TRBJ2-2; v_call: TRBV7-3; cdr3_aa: CASSPIAGETTGELFF
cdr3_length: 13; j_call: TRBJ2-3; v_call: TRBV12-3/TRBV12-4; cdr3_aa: CASRRAGGDTQYF
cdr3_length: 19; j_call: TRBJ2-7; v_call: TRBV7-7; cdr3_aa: CASSLSDGGAPPCSYEQYF
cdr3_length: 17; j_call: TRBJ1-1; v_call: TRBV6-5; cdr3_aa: CASSSGLGQGIGTEAFF
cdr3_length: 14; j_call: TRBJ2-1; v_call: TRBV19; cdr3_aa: CASSRLADYNEQFF
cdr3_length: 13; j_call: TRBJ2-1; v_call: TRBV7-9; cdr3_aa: CATWGLARNEQFF
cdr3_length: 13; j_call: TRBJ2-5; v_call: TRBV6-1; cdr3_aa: CASTLDSGRDQYF
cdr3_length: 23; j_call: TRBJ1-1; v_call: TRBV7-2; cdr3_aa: CASSLVGAQDGGYTFGSGTEAFF
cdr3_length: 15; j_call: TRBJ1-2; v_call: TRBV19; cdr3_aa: CASSLSDRGHYGYTF
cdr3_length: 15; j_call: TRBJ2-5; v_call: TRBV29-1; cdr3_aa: CSVARTGGRTETQYF
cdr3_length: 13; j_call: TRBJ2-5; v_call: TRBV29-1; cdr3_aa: CSVRGSSQETQYF
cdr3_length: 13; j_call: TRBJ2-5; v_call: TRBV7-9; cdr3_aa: CASGLDGGETQYF
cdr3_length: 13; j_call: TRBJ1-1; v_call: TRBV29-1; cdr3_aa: CGVGKGRNTEAFF
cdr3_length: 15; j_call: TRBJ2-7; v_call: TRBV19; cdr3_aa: CASSLSIQPHYEQYF
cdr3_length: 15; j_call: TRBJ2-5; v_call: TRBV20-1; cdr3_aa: CSAQPGTGGWETQYF
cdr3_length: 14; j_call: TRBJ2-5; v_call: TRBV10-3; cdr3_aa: CAISAPDAQETQYF
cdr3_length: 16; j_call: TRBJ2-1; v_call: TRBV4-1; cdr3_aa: CASSQGLQSSYNEQFF
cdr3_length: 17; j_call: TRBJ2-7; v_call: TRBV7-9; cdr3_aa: CASSSHEGTPSSYEQYF
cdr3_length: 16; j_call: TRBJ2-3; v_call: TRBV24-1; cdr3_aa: CATSDLVFAGTDTQYF
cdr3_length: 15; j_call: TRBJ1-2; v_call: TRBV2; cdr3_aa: CASSEALPVNYGYTF
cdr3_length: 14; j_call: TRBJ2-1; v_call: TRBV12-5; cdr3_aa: CASGLALGTNEQFF